The T cell receptor (beta chain) described here comes from a study of OX40 agonist ivuxolimab in advanced cancers. Study details: Males comprised around 78% of the group, whose mean age was approximately 60 years (range roughly 23 to 90). Three partial responders included one hepatocellular carcinoma patient and two cutaneous melanoma patients.

Germline V lookup: CDR1 SQVTM, CDR2 ANQGSEA. Unmatched junction bases numbered 6, after V lost 4 bases and J lost 4 bases. This CDR3 has 13 residues. In regard to this clone: Antigen specificity is unknown.

General study points: CD8+ T cells were the subset that, on average, had more expanded clones than CD4+.

Autoimmune disease history or systemic immunosuppression was exclusionary. Data came from immunoSEQ multiplex PCR; TCRdb stores just in-frame clones and leaves some out. The sample carries 90,000 to 95,000 clones, approximately 81% recorded once. The material sequenced was CD4+ or CD8+ T cells sorted from blood, taken in a trial of the OX40 agonist ivuxolimab. This sequence joins TRBV29-1 and TRBJ1-1, with 7 positions matching TRBD1. The sequence derives from an adult with an advanced solid tumor such as melanoma, head and neck, liver or kidney cancer. The chain's CDR3 is CSVVKQGSTEAFF. CDR3 nucleotides: TGCAGCGTTGTTAAACAGGGGAGCACTGAAGCTTTCTTT.